The T cell receptor (beta chain) described here comes from a study of blood T cells in healthy people across ages. Study at large: With template switching, about one barcoded beta molecule was captured per two T cells. Broader study findings: Naive T cell percentage showed a strong correlation with the diversity of TCR beta. Investigators viewed diversity estimates from one million T cells as underestimates, the study reported.

For the second PCR, which ran for roughly 6 to 12 cycles, a sample-barcoded 5' primer and a J-beta primer mix were used. In TCRdb, the 5' RACE reads were re-called with MiXCR into one record per CDR3 protein. The table has 850,000 to 950,000 distinct CDR3 sequences, about 28% seen once. This clonotype was detected many times. What it recognizes is unknown. Total RNA amounts of at least 6 micrograms were extracted per sample. CDR3 length: 15 amino acids. V lost 5 bases and J lost 4; bases outside the gene matches: 8. The TCR originated in an elderly woman in good health. The V call is TRBV12-3 or TRBV12-4, the J call TRBJ2-1, with 7 bases fitting TRBD2. Sample: blood. CDR3 region: CASSLSGVLYNEQFF. CDR3 sequence (DNA): TGTGCCAGCAGTCTGAGCGGGGTACTATACAATGAGCAGTTCTTC.